Each of the 15 T cell receptor beta chains below was sequenced from the same sample in a study of shared clonotypes between healthy human individuals. Terminally differentiated effector memory CD45RA+ cells were excluded from the naive CD8 cells, which were CD45RO-negative and positively selected for CCR7. TCRdb's table, derived via immunoSEQ multiplex PCR, lists solely in-frame clones and lacks some. The data hold about 2,100,000 clones, with more than 85% observed a single time. The sequenced material came from naive CD8+ T cells from PBMCs. Receptors were obtained from a man younger than 35 in good health. Some clones in this sample may be carry-over from other donors' samples.

V gene TRBV6-1 combines with J gene TRBJ2-3, with 7 bases matching TRBD1. This CDR3 comprises 16 residues. V gave up 0 bases and J gave up 4 bases; unmatched junction bases: 7. Germline values: CDR1 MNHNS, CDR2 SASEGT. The CDR3 region has the DNA TGTGCCAGCAGTGAAGCGCTTCGAGGGGGCGCAGATACGCAGTATTTT. Translation gives CASSEALRGGADTQYF.

The V and J genes are TRBV6-1 and TRBJ1-1, with TRBD1 matching 9 bases. V dropped 2 bases and J dropped 4; count of bases not matched to a gene: 5. CDR1 MNHNS and CDR2 SASEGT come from the germline V gene. The CDR3 spans 15 residues. CDR3 DNA sequence: TGTGCCAGCAGTGAATACGGGACAGGGCCCACTGAAGCTTTCTTT. Translating gives CASSEYGTGPTEAFF.

The V gene is TRBV28, the J gene TRBJ2-1; 9 bases are shared with TRBD1. From germline, CDR1 is MDHEN and CDR2 SYDVKM. This CDR3 is 17 amino acids long. V lost 4 bases and J lost 6; bases outside the gene matches: 13. In DNA form, the CDR3 reads TGTGCCAGCAGTTACATTCTCGGGACAGGGCTCCTCAATGAGCAGTTCTTC. The encoded protein is CASSYILGTGLLNEQFF.

The chain carries TRBV6-1 and TRBJ2-7; D is uncertain. This CDR3 region has 15 residues. The V gene lost 0 bases and the J gene lost 2 bases, with 11 bases spanning the gap. Germline V gene sequence: CDR1 MNHNS, CDR2 SASEGT. CDR3 nucleotides: TGTGCCAGCAGTGAAGCAGAAAGGCTAGCCTACGAGCAGTACTTC. It yields the protein CASSEAERLAYEQYF.

This rearrangement joins TRBV6-4 to TRBJ1-5; possibly TRBD1 for D (6 bases). CDR1 and CDR2 (germline): MRHNA, SNTAGT. The CDR3 sequence is 14 residues long. Trimming cost V 7 bases and J 1 base, with 11 bases left between them. The CDR3 is CASTSGASNQPQHF. The DNA for the CDR3 is TGTGCCAGCACCTCGGGGGCGAGCAATCAGCCCCAGCATTTT.

The J gene is TRBJ2-1, the V gene TRBV5-1, with 8 bases lining up with TRBD2. This CDR3 contains 18 residues. CDR1 is SGHRS, CDR2 YFSETQ, per germline. V gave up 4 bases and J gave up 1 base; unmatched junction bases: 13. The CDR3 DNA sequence: TGCGCCAGCAGCATATACCTGCGGGAGGTCCAATCCTACAATGAGCAGTTCTTC. Amino acids: CASSIYLREVQSYNEQFF.

The chain couples TRBV7-9 to TRBJ2-2; TRBD1 aligns across 9 bases. After removal of 7 bases from V and 3 bases from J, the junction contained 6 bases not matched to a gene. In germline, CDR1 is SEHNR, CDR2 FQNEAQ (reference sequence). The CDR3 runs to 15 residues. The CDR3 loop is CASKVRTGDTGELFF. The CDR3 nucleotides read TGTGCCAGCAAAGTCAGGACAGGGGACACCGGGGAGCTGTTTTTT.

This chain links TRBV18 with TRBJ1-1; a weak D match, TRBD1 (6 bases). This CDR3 has 15 residues. CDR1 KGHSH and CDR2 LQKENI come from the germline V gene. The V end was cut by 3 bases, the J end by 1 base, with 12 bases between. The CDR3 region has the DNA TGTGCCAGCTCACCGAAACAGGGAACGAACACTGAAGCTTTCTTT. The encoded protein is CASSPKQGTNTEAFF.

CDR3 region: CASSQDRTLTGNQPQHF. CDR3 coding DNA: TGCGCCAGCAGCCAAGATCGAACTCTCACAGGTAATCAGCCCCAGCATTTT. The chain uses TRBV4-1 and TRBJ1-5; weak D call: TRBD1 (5 bases). CDR3 length: 17 amino acids. Between the trimmed V and J ends, which lost 0 bases and 4 bases, there was a span of 16 bases. The germline V gene has CDR1 MGHRA and CDR2 YSYEKL.

This chain links TRBV14 with TRBJ2-5, with TRBD2 matching over 8 bases. CDR3 length: 15 residues. V trimming: 1 base; J trimming: 7 bases; junction bases outside the gene matches: 8. The germline gives CDR1 SGHDN, CDR2 FVKESK. The DNA for the CDR3 is TGTGCCAGCAGCCAAGTAGCGGGACCTCCAGGGACCCAGTACTTC. The encoded protein is CASSQVAGPPGTQYF.

Notes on this clone: Mismatch with germline at one junction end may stem from a read error. The CDR3 coding sequence is TGCAGCGTTCAAGACAGGGGAAACCCCTACAATGAGCAGTTCTTC. Its protein is CSVQDRGNPYNEQFF. The chain recombines TRBV29-1 with TRBJ2-1; 8 bases are shared with TRBD1. The CDR3 has 15 residues. Germline V gene sequence: CDR1 SQVTM, CDR2 ANQGSEA.

This clone was observed a single time. V gene TRBV7-8 combines with J gene TRBJ1-1; no clear D. The germline gives CDR1 SGHVS, CDR2 FQNEAQ. The CDR3 consists of 16 residues. V lost 0 bases and J lost 1, with 12 bases in between. The CDR3 loop is CASSLAPDSWNTEAFF. CDR3 in DNA: TGTGCCAGCAGCTTAGCGCCGGACTCTTGGAACACTGAAGCTTTCTTT.

The J gene is TRBJ2-1, the V gene TRBV25-1, with D unresolved. Germline CDR1 is MGHDK and CDR2 is SYGVNS. The V gene lost 5 bases and the J gene lost 0 bases, with 17 bases spanning the gap. The CDR3 runs 17 residues. CDR3 residues: CASSPLDGESSYNEQFF. Here the CDR3 DNA reads TGTGCCAGCAGTCCGTTGGACGGAGAAAGCTCCTACAATGAGCAGTTCTTC.

CDR3 protein: CASSPQPINEGVMNTEAFF. The CDR3 region has the DNA TGTGCCAGCTCACCACAGCCGATCAACGAAGGGGTTATGAACACTGAAGCTTTCTTT. The chain carries TRBV18 and TRBJ1-1; tentative D call: TRBD1 (5 bases). The CDR3 is made up of 19 amino acids. Germline CDR1 and CDR2: KGHSH and LQKENI. V dropped 1 base and J dropped 0 bases, with 21 bases sitting between them.

This clone was seen only once. Germline is not matched at one junction end, which may reflect a read error. The chain combines TRBV6-5 with TRBJ2-7, with 8 bases lining up with TRBD2. The CDR3 has 15 residues. CDR1 and CDR2 from the germline V gene are MNHEY and SVGAGI. The CDR3 sequence is CASSPTGRAGYEQYF. The DNA of the CDR3 is TGCGCCAGCAGCCCTACCGGGAGGGCCGGGTACGAGCAGTACTTC.